What follows are 7 T cell receptor beta chains derived from one specimen sequenced in a study of T cells in Graves' hyperthyroidism and ophthalmopathy. RNA transcripts yielded amplified TCR beta CDR3 regions. HTBI primers drove first-round RT-PCR of the TCR CDR3. Each CDR3 protein gets one entry after TCRdb re-called the multiplex PCR reads with MiXCR. The sample has about 610,000 distinct CDR3 sequences; around 15% are singletons. The sequenced sample was blood. The receptors originated from a woman aged 40 to 50 with Graves' ophthalmopathy.

In its sample, this clonotype was seen many times. V gene TRBV20-1 combines with J gene TRBJ2-7; either TRBD1 or TRBD2 may fit D (6 bases each). V lost 3 bases, J lost 5 bases, and 14 bases lay in between. CDR1 and CDR2 (germline): DFQATT, SNEGSKA (reference sequence). CDR3 size: 13 residues. The chain's CDR3 is CSASSHRGDEQYF. The DNA for the CDR3 is TGCAGTGCTAGCTCGCATAGGGGGGACGAGCAGTACTTC.

This clonotype has just a few counts. The chain uses TRBV3-1 and TRBJ1-2; D possibly corresponds to TRBD1 (5 bases). V was shortened by 4 bases and J by 0 bases, with 18 bases between the two germline ends. This CDR3 contains 17 residues. Germline assignment: CDR1 LGHDT and CDR2 YNNKEL (reference sequence). The DNA for the CDR3 is TGTGCCAGCAGCCCCGGGCCAGGGTACGGGGCTAACTATGGCTACACCTTC. Its protein is CASSPGPGYGANYGYTF.

This clonotype was picked up a small number of times. The V gene is TRBV6-1, the J gene TRBJ2-7; possible D gene TRBD2, 5 bases. Per the germline V gene, CDR1 is MNHNS and CDR2 is SASEGT. The CDR3 totals 15 residues. Trimming shortened V by 5 bases and J by 6 bases, and 20 bases separated the two germline ends. CDR3 sequence reads: CASSPSGSLWSEQYF. The CDR3 DNA reads TGTGCCAGCAGTCCCTCGGGGTCCCTGTGGTCCGAGCAGTACTTC.

This clonotype has at least ten counts. The chain recombines TRBV20-1 with TRBJ2-1; 9 bases agree with TRBD2. Looked up from germline, CDR1 is DFQATT and CDR2 is SNEGSKA (reference sequence). Trimming cost V 2 bases and J 0 bases; bases outside gene matches: 5. The CDR3 spans 16 residues. The CDR3 region is CSARPFSGSSYNEQFF. The DNA of the CDR3 is TGCAGTGCTAGACCTTTTAGCGGGAGCTCCTACAATGAGCAGTTCTTC.

This chain uses TRBV4-1 with TRBJ1-1; no definite D call. The CDR3 is 16 amino acids. Germline assignment: CDR1 MGHRA and CDR2 YSYEKL. V lost 2 bases and J lost 6, with 19 bases in between. The CDR3, as DNA: TGCGCCAGCAGCCAATCGGAGGTTTTGGTGATCCCTGAAGCTTTCTTT. Protein: CASSQSEVLVIPEAFF.

The chain combines TRBV6-2 or TRBV6-3 with TRBJ1-4; D gene ambiguous. The V gene's germline CDR1 is MNHEY and CDR2 SVGEGT. Trimming took 3 bases from V and 7 from J, leaving 18 bases between them. CDR3 length: 16 amino acids. The CDR3 sequence: CASSYSLRDGREKLFF. DNA of the CDR3: TGTGCCAGCAGTTATTCCCTCAGAGATGGACGTGAAAAACTGTTTTTT.

The chain couples TRBV27 to TRBJ2-1; D might be TRBD1 (6 bases). V was cut by 4 bases and J by 2 bases, with 15 bases left in between. Germline V gene sequence: CDR1 MNHEY, CDR2 SMNVEV (reference sequence). The CDR3 is made up of 16 amino acids. Written as DNA, the CDR3 is TGTGCCAGCAGTTCACACTACAGGGCCCCCTACAATGAGCAGTTCTTC. It yields the protein CASSSHYRAPYNEQFF.